This TCR beta chain was sequenced for a study of blood T cell repertoires in COVID-19 (dated by TCRdb to about 2020). About the full investigation: Samples from collaborators originated in the United States, Italy and Spain and spanned both the acute and convalescent phases of COVID-19. The prospective study material was composed of cDNA or gDNA derived from T cells, B-cell-depleted T cells, or PBMCs. Subjects who had been exposed to COVID-19, were actively infected with it, or had recovered from it provided the deeply sampled blood TCRbeta repertoires that made up the dataset. A freely available public database, intended as a resource for researchers studying the immune response to SARS-CoV-2, is where the repertoires were released. Samples were obtained from the ongoing ImmuneRACE study (first 160 participants) and from over 1,000 subjects provided by 6 global collaborators. A de-identified subject ID, COVID-19 status, age in years and sex were almost always included in the sample metadata. Where available, HLA class I and class II types were taken from metadata supplied by the sample provider and were not determined by assay-based typing.

The study at large found these results: The amount of clinical and demographic metadata varied by source and participant and was provided uncurated.

TCRbeta CDR3 regions were amplified from genomic DNA by means of the immunoSEQ Assay, a bias-controlled multiplex PCR. The authors processed their data as follows. The number of nucleated cells in each sample was estimated by amplification of reference gene primers within the assay. To quantify the absolute abundance of each unique TCRbeta CDR3 rearrangement, sequence reads were collapsed and filtered. For each sample, productive Simpson clonality was calculated as the square root of Simpson's diversity index across productive rearrangements. The source is immuneACCESS, and TCRdb retained only in-frame sequences with V and J called. Part of the clones is not carried over; for the studies checked, unresolved V genes explain less than half of this, and the remainder is unexplained. V and J calls and clone size are given by that table; D and trimming were obtained from the DNA. The sample data list under 250,000 clones, and 85% to 90% of these were observed just once. The ten largest clones capture 3% to 4% of the sample.

The germline V gene encodes CDR1 KGHDR and CDR2 SFDVKD. The CDR3 contains 15 residues, cysteine and phenylalanine counted. Only the CDR3 region is kept as DNA, spanning 45 bases read in frame from base 1. V is reduced by 5 bases and J by 0 bases, leaving a spacing of 10 bases between them. Participants in the prospective study were aged about 18 to 95 years, lived in 20 to 30 United States geographic areas, and enrolled through a virtual design. In the prospective study, participants were assigned to cohorts based on the clinical history participants reported in a screening survey and a study questionnaire. Mobile phlebotomists in the prospective study collected whole blood, serum and a nasopharyngeal or oropharyngeal swab from every participant. Over a roughly two-month period, participants in the prospective study had the option of providing additional blood draws and questionnaires. Prospective study blood samples were shipped either frozen or at room temperature before DNA extraction.

Regarding this clone: Its antigen is unknown. Base qualities were left out, and no much larger clone turns up one base away.

Sequenced material: PBMCs or T cells enriched from blood (not recorded which). The V and J segments used are TRBV24-1 and TRBJ2-1, with the D gene not clear enough to name. The sequence was collected from a woman aged 18-30 years in a cohort exposed to, infected with or recovered from COVID-19 (not recorded which). The DNA reads TGTGCCACCAGTGTCGCGACGGGCTCCTACAATGAGCAGTTCTTC. This codes for CATSVATGSYNEQFF.